This TCR beta chain appears in the sequencing data of a study of shared clonotypes between healthy human individuals (dated by TCRdb to about 2020). Looking at the study overall: The cohort included three men and two women between 18 and 49 years of age. For each donor, three plates each were used for CD4 naive and CD4 memory, two plates were used for CD8 naive, and one plate was used for CD8 memory. The study deeply sequenced blood TCR repertoires of about five healthy adults to estimate repertoire size and the extent of clonotype sharing between individuals. Different laboratories and diverse techniques were used to prepare libraries and sequence TCR repertoires, to increase sequencing depth and limit assay-specific biases. Between about 0.9 and 8.9 billion PBMCs per donor were obtained by leukapheresis. Points the paper makes about the study in general: Even with the large sequencing depth, rarefaction of the sorted-subset datasets indicated that sequencing was incomplete. Because the study included only a small number of donors, the genetic and exposure-history diversity represented was limited. Clonotypes shared by all four sorted-subset donors showed higher generation probabilities than non-shared clonotypes. Naive subsets generally had larger estimated clonotype richness than memory subsets did. When several donors were compared, the shared fraction of clonotypes was 5% to 6.5% for naive CD4, about 4% for naive CD8, more than 2% for memory CD4, and approximately 0.4% for memory CD8. Sampling was restricted to blood, and TCR repertoires in tissue are likely to differ from TCR repertoires in blood. Pairwise subsampling led to the expectation that sequencing depth would affect the degree of clonotype sharing among donors.

Regarding this clone: No antigen is known for it. Base qualities are not recorded, but no much larger clone differs from it by a single base.

TCR CDR3 regions were amplified from genomic DNA by multiplex PCR using the deep immunoSEQ assay. For each cell subset, the extracted genomic DNA was distributed evenly across all wells of several immunoSEQ 96-well plates, and each plate served as one replicate. For sorted subsets, around 200 ng genomic DNA, equal to tens of thousands of T cell genomes, was loaded into each replicate PCR. Purified libraries were measured with a Qubit 3.0 fluorometer, size-checked on a Bioanalyzer 2100, and measured again with the KAPA Library Quantification kit. A separate single-read 150-cycle Illumina NextSeq 550 flow cell was used to sequence each immunoSEQ 96-well plate. The paper's data handling went like this. Because the immunoSEQ output held only junctional sequences and lacked quality scores, the filtering could not match the filtering applied to full-length reads. Sequences were annotated with PyIR, a Python wrapper for IgBLAST v1.9, using IMGT germline references to assign V/J genes and CDR3. Any read was removed if the V/J assignment was weak (E-value above 1e-6), the CDR3 was missing, or the read contained stop codons, out-of-frame junctions, or ambiguous translated residues. A V3J clonotype was defined by an identical inferred V gene, J gene, and CDR3 amino acid sequence. Percentage overlap between repertoires was calculated by dividing the number of shared unique clonotypes by the size of the smaller repertoire. Repertoire richness was assessed with RTK rarefaction, the Chao1 estimator, and Recon v2.1 estimates of unobserved clonotypes. For all TCRbeta clonotypes obtained by the gDNA method from a few donors, generation probabilities were computed with OLGA. Entries here come from immuneACCESS through TCRdb and include only in-frame sequences with V and J called. Some clones fail to appear in such tables; in the studies checked, an unresolved V gene covers under half of the shortfall, and the cause of the remainder is unknown. V, J and clone size are taken as reported in that table, and D and trimming were inferred from the DNA itself. This sample is represented by about 1,900,000 clones; approximately 95% of them were singletons. In total, the top ten clones hold around 1.2% of the sample.

CD8 naive samples were obtained by positive selection for CCR7 among CD45RO-negative cells, yielding a CD45RA+CCR7+ population from which TemRA cells were excluded. Donors were healthy HIV-negative adults with no recently reported acute infections or vaccinations. Every donor was a Caucasian adult living in Nashville, Tennessee, USA. Blood was obtained by leukapheresis, after which PBMCs were separated by Ficoll-Histopaque density gradient centrifugation and cryopreserved in liquid nitrogen vapor phase. Purity and quantity of every magnetically sorted T cell population were checked by analytical flow cytometry. From each sorted fraction, genomic DNA was isolated and quantified by UV absorbance on a Nanodrop 2000c. The source material was naive CD8+ T cells sorted from blood. According to the study, the label for this sample's cell subset or site signals: CD45RA+CCR7+. The source is a man aged 18 to 30 in good health.

The DNA sequence follows: TGTGCCAGCAGTTGGCGGGGGGATGAAGCTTTCTTT. This translates into CASSWRGDEAFF. Recombination linked TRBV28 to TRBJ1-1; a tentative D match to TRBD1 spans 5 bases. From cysteine to phenylalanine, the CDR3 is 12 amino acids long. Here the CDR3 DNA is all that survives: 36 bases in frame from base 1. CDR1 and CDR2, looked up from the germline V gene, are MDHEN and SYDVKM. At the junction V is shortened by 4 bases and J by 7 bases, with 10 bases in between. The entire variable domain, with the stretches around the CDR3 drawn from the reference TRBV28 and TRBJ1-1 proteins, is DVKVTQSSRYLVKRTGEKVFLECVQDMDHENMFWYRQDPGLGLRLIYFSYDVKMKEKGDIPEGYSVSREKKERFSLILESASTNQTSMYLCASSWRGDEAFFGQGTRLTVV.